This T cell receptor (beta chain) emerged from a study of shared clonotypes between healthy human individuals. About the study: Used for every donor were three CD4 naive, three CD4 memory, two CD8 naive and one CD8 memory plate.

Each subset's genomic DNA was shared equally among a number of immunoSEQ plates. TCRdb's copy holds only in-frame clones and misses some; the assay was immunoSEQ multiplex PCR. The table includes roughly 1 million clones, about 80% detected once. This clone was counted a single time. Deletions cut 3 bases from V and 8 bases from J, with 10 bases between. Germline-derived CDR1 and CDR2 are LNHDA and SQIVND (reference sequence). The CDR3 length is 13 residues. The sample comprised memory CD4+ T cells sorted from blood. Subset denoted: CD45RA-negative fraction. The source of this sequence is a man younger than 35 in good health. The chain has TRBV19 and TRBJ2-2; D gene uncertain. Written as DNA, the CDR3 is TGTGCCAGTAGTATTTTAGAAAGAGGGGAGCTGTTTTTT. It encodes CASSILERGELFF.